This T cell receptor (beta chain) appears in the sequencing data of a study of beta chain features in type 1 diabetes. Expressed TCRB transcripts were sequenced, since all the RNA that had been isolated was reverse transcribed. Method: immunoSEQ multiplex PCR; TCRdb's copy keeps in-frame clones and lacks some. This table has around 650,000 clones, around 12% appearing once. General observations from the study: Shorter templates might be favored by PCR, equally in patients and controls. Whether HLA type influences TCRB rearrangement remained unresolved here. Within each of all four CD4+ subsets, Type 1 diabetes patients had TCRB CDR3s that were moderately but significantly shorter.

This clone turned up a few times. Antigen unknown. This CDR3 region has 14 residues. Germline V gives CDR1 SGHDT, CDR2 YYEEEE. V was cut by 3 bases and J by 12 bases, with 16 bases left in between. There was one heparinised blood draw per donor, averaging around 120 mL. Purity exceeded 95% in all sorted populations. Sequenced sample: naive CD4+ T cells from blood. The chain has TRBV5-6 and TRBJ1-6, with D possibly matching TRBD1 (5 bases). The sequence was obtained from a man aged 25-40 years with type 1 diabetes. In DNA form, the CDR3 reads TGTGCCAGCAGCTCCGGGACCGACGTCAAACCCCTCCACTTT. Protein sequence: CASSSGTDVKPLHF.